One and the same sample provided the 32 T cell receptor beta chains below, sequenced in a study of blood T cell repertoires in COVID-19. TCRdb keeps only in-frame clones here, not all; method: immunoSEQ multiplex PCR. Among 65,000 to 95,000 clones, about 80% were seen once, and the ten largest hold 5.7%. The sequenced sample consisted of peripheral blood. The receptors come from a man aged 50-60 years with active or convalescent COVID-19.

This clone was seen more than once but under ten times. The chain has TRBV5-1 and TRBJ2-3, with TRBD2 identical over 9 bases. This CDR3 spans 16 amino acids. Per the germline V gene, CDR1 is SGHRS and CDR2 is YFSETQ. V shed 4 bases, J shed 3 bases, and the junction held 9 bases outside the gene matches. The CDR3 DNA sequence: TGCGCCAGCAGCCCCGAGGGTAGCGGGGGAACAGATACGCAGTATTTT. Encoded protein: CASSPEGSGGTDTQYF.

The chain couples TRBV5-4 to TRBJ2-5, with TRBD1 identical over 7 bases. The CDR3 totals 15 residues. The V and J ends lost 5 bases and 1 base, in that order; junction bases with no gene match: 8. Germline CDR1 is SGHNT and CDR2 is YYREEE (reference sequence). The CDR3 coding sequence is TGTGCCAGCAGGGCCCGACAGGGCTCCCAAGAGACCCAGTACTTC. Protein product: CASRARQGSQETQYF.

V gene TRBV5-8 combines with J gene TRBJ2-1, with D possibly matching TRBD1 (5 bases). The germline CDR1 and CDR2 sequences are SGHTS and YDEGEE. Trimming cost V 0 bases and J 12 bases, with 19 bases left between them. The CDR3 length is 15 residues. The CDR3 coding sequence is TGTGCCAGCAGCTTGGGACAGTTTTACACACGAGGGCAGTTCTTC. Its protein product is CASSLGQFYTRGQFF.

This clone was seen at least ten times. The chain is built from TRBV5-1 and TRBJ2-1; maybe TRBD2 (7 bases). V lost 2 bases to trimming and J lost 4 bases, with 13 bases between them. Germline lookup yields CDR1 SGHRS and CDR2 YFSETQ. The CDR3 runs to 15 residues. CDR3 nucleotides: TGCGCCAGCAGCTTTCCGGGGGGCCCATACAATGAGCAGTTCTTC. It codes for CASSFPGGPYNEQFF.

J is TRBJ2-7 and V is TRBV18; a weak D match, TRBD1 (5 bases). Germline values: CDR1 KGHSH, CDR2 LQKENI. V lost 3 bases and J lost 6, with 15 bases in between. This CDR3 is built from 14 residues. This chain's CDR3 is CASSPPTGQGEQYF. CDR3 DNA sequence: TGTGCCAGCTCACCCCCTACGGGTCAGGGCGAGCAGTACTTC.

In its sample, this clone was seen once. This chain connects TRBV6-6 to TRBJ2-2, with TRBD2 as a possible D gene (5 bases). Germline CDR1 MNHNY, CDR2 SVGAGI (reference sequence). This CDR3 has 15 amino acids. V was cut by 6 bases and J by 0 bases, with 11 bases left in between. CDR3 region: CASSRRVSNTGELFF. DNA of the CDR3: TGTGCCAGCAGCAGGCGGGTATCGAACACCGGGGAGCTGTTTTTT.

V and J are TRBV11-1 and TRBJ2-5; D is unresolved. The CDR3 has 13 amino acids. Germline V gene lookup returns CDR1 SGHAT and CDR2 FQDESV (reference sequence). Trimming took off 1 base at V and 3 bases at J, with 6 bases between the two ends. CDR3 coding DNA: TGTGCCAGCAGCTTAGTTCGGGAAGAGACCCAGTACTTC. Translating gives CASSLVREETQYF.

This clone has a count of ten or more. The V and J genes are TRBV6-6 and TRBJ1-5; maybe TRBD1 (6 bases). Between the trimmed V and J ends, which lost 7 bases and 7 bases, there was a span of 17 bases. Germline CDR1 and CDR2: MNHNY and SVGAGI (reference sequence). The length of the CDR3 is 14 residues. The CDR3 loop is CASTSSTGPQPQHF. CDR3 nucleotides: TGTGCCAGCACCTCTTCGACAGGCCCCCAGCCCCAGCATTTT.

This chain uses TRBV7-9 with TRBJ1-1, with D tentatively TRBD1 (6 bases). Germline CDR1 SEHNR, CDR2 FQNEAQ (reference sequence). This CDR3 spans 14 amino acids. The germline V and J ends were trimmed by 8 bases and 5 bases, with 18 bases remaining between them. The CDR3 region has the DNA TGTGCCAGCTCCCCGGGGGGGGGCGCGACTGAAGCTTTCTTT. This encodes CASSPGGGATEAFF.

J is TRBJ2-1 and V is TRBV6-5; perhaps TRBD1 as D (5 bases). The CDR3 spans 15 residues. Trimming shortened V by 7 bases and J by 0 bases, and 13 bases separated the two germline ends. From germline, CDR1 is MNHEY and CDR2 SVGAGI. CDR3 region: CASNPTVSSYNEQFF. The CDR3, as DNA: TGTGCCAGCAATCCGACAGTTAGCTCCTACAATGAGCAGTTCTTC.

This clone occurred a few times. The chain couples TRBV27 to TRBJ1-1, with D maybe TRBD1 (5 bases). Trimming cost V 10 bases and J 0 bases, with 18 bases left between them. The CDR3 is 15 residues long. Germline V gives CDR1 MNHEY, CDR2 SMNVEV (reference sequence). The CDR3: CATGGTVGLNTEAFF. Written as DNA, the CDR3 is TGTGCCACCGGGGGGACGGTCGGGTTGAACACTGAAGCTTTCTTT.

This clone was found once. CDR3 nucleotides: TGTGCCAGCAGCCGCTACATAAGGGGGGACAGATCCTACGAGCAGTACTTC. Amino acid sequence: CASSRYIRGDRSYEQYF. The rearrangement uses TRBV7-2 and TRBJ2-7; maybe TRBD1 (7 bases). This CDR3 spans 17 amino acids. V was shortened by 5 bases and J by 1 base, with 21 bases between the two germline ends. Germline V gene data show CDR1 as SGHTA and CDR2 as FQGNSA.

This clone was seen only once. The rearrangement uses TRBV29-1 and TRBJ2-7; D uncertain. This CDR3 region has 14 residues. CDR1 is SQVTM and CDR2 is ANQGSEA in the germline V gene. The V and J ends lost 6 bases and 2 bases respectively, with 17 bases between them. CDR3: CSVTRLASTYEQYF. CDR3 in DNA: TGCAGCGTCACCAGACTGGCCTCGACCTACGAGCAGTACTTC.

This chain connects TRBV15 to TRBJ1-6, with 8 bases fitting TRBD1. CDR1 and CDR2 from the germline V gene are LNHNV and YYDKDF (reference sequence). V shed 3 bases, J shed 11 bases, and the junction held 9 bases outside the gene matches. This CDR3 comprises 15 residues. The CDR3 loop is CATSSARGRTAPLHF. The CDR3 DNA follows: TGTGCCACCAGCAGTGCCAGGGGGCGAACGGCACCCCTCCACTTT.

The chain combines TRBV6-4 with TRBJ2-1; TRBD1 is a possible D gene (5 bases). Germline CDR1 MRHNA, CDR2 SNTAGT. The CDR3 covers 16 residues. V lost 2 bases and J lost 1, with 12 bases in between. The CDR3 region has the DNA TGTGCCAGCAGTGACAGGGCTAGGGGTTCCTACAATGAGCAGTTCTTC. Its translation: CASSDRARGSYNEQFF.

This clone was seen only once. The chain is built from TRBV4-1 and TRBJ2-3; D gene ambiguous. Trimming left V 0 bases short and J 1 base short, with 14 bases between. The CDR3 is 17 amino acids. The germline V gene has CDR1 MGHRA and CDR2 YSYEKL. This CDR3 reads CASSQEVNSWGTDTQYF. The CDR3 nucleotides read TGCGCCAGCAGCCAAGAAGTTAATAGCTGGGGCACAGATACGCAGTATTTT.

A few counts support this clone. The rearrangement links TRBV25-1 to TRBJ1-4; a possible D gene is TRBD1 (5 bases). Trimming removed 2 bases from V and 2 bases from J, with 12 bases in between. The CDR3 covers 16 residues. Germline V gives CDR1 MGHDK, CDR2 SYGVNS. The CDR3 nucleotides are TGTGCCAGCAGTGAAATAGGGGCCGGGACTAATGAAAAACTGTTTTTT. Its protein is CASSEIGAGTNEKLFF.

V usage is TRBV12-3 or TRBV12-4 and J usage is TRBJ1-3; D is undetermined. This CDR3 region has 13 residues. V lost 6 bases and J 0 bases, leaving 6 bases between the germline ends. The CDR3 DNA is TGTGCCAGCAGAGACTACTCTGGAAACACCATATATTTT. Protein sequence: CASRDYSGNTIYF.

The genes are TRBV5-5 and TRBJ1-6; no definite D call. V was pared by 1 base and J by 8 bases, with 7 bases between. CDR1 and CDR2 (germline): SGHKS, YYEKEE (reference sequence). The CDR3 is 13 amino acids. The CDR3 DNA reads as TGTGCCAGCAGCTTGTGGCAGGATTCACCCCTCCACTTT. It specifies CASSLWQDSPLHF.

The chain is built from TRBV2 and TRBJ1-1, with TRBD1 matching 12 bases. The V and J ends lost 7 bases and 4 bases, in that order; junction bases with no gene match: 4. The CDR3 extends over 14 amino acids. The germline V gene has CDR1 SNHLY and CDR2 FYNNEI. The CDR3 protein is CASMSGQGATEAFF. CDR3 nucleotide sequence: TGTGCCAGCATGTCGGGACAGGGGGCCACTGAAGCTTTCTTT.

J is TRBJ2-1 and V is TRBV24-1, with D tentatively TRBD2 (6 bases). The ends were cut back, 3 bases at V and 8 bases at J, with 19 bases in the middle. The germline V gene has CDR1 KGHDR and CDR2 SFDVKD. This CDR3 region has 16 residues. The CDR3 here is CATSDRGGMTGDEQFF. In DNA, the CDR3 is TGTGCCACCAGTGATCGTGGGGGGATGACGGGCGATGAGCAGTTCTTC.

In this sample, this clone turned up a few times. The rearrangement uses TRBV29-1 and TRBJ1-1; D ambiguous. Germline V gene sequence: CDR1 SQVTM, CDR2 ANQGSEA. Between the trimmed V and J ends, which lost 5 bases and 6 bases, there was a span of 16 bases. The CDR3 is made up of 13 amino acids. The CDR3 loop reads CSVYFPEMPEAFF. CDR3 DNA sequence: TGCAGCGTTTATTTCCCCGAGATGCCTGAAGCTTTCTTT. The full variable domain, its missing parts supplied by reference TRBV29-1 and TRBJ1-1, is SAVISQKPSRDICQRGTSLTIQCQVDSQVTMMFWYRQQPGQSLTLIATANQGSEATYESGFVIDKFPISRPNLTFSTLTVSNMSPEDSSIYLCSVYFPEMPEAFFGQGTRLTVV.

This clone was recorded only once. The CDR3 region has the DNA TGCGCCCCCTGGGCGGACAGGGGGGACTCCTACGAGCAGTACTTC. Translation gives CAPWADRGDSYEQYF. This rearrangement joins TRBV10-1 to TRBJ2-7; 10 bases agree with TRBD1. Germline CDR1 reads WNHNN; CDR2 reads SYGVQD (reference sequence). The V and J ends lost 11 bases and 0 bases, in that order; junction bases with no gene match: 10. The CDR3 has 15 amino acids.

This clone has more than one count but fewer than ten. V usage is TRBV7-3 and J usage is TRBJ2-5, with a tentative D call TRBD1 (5 bases). Deletions cut 6 bases from V and 2 bases from J, with 13 bases between. This CDR3 has 14 residues. CDR1 SGHTA and CDR2 FQGTGA come from the germline V gene. The CDR3: CASSKTGLQETQYF. The CDR3 coding sequence is TGTGCCAGCAGTAAAACAGGTTTACAAGAGACCCAGTACTTC. The whole variable domain, remainder taken from reference TRBV7-3 and TRBJ2-5, is GAGVSQTPSNKVTEKGKYVELRCDPISGHTALYWYRQSLGQGPEFLIYFQGTGAADDSGLPNDRFFAVRPEGSVSTLKIQRTERGDSAVYLCASSKTGLQETQYFGPGTRLLVL.

The chain links TRBV4-1 to TRBJ1-2; TRBD1 is a possible D gene (5 bases). Germline CDR1 MGHRA, CDR2 YSYEKL. CDR3 length: 14 amino acids. V lost 4 bases and J lost 8, with 17 bases in between. CDR3 amino acids: CASSLRGLGGGYTF. CDR3 sequence (DNA): TGCGCCAGCAGCCTCCGGGGACTCGGCGGGGGCTACACCTTC.

This clone was found a few times. This chain connects TRBV19 to TRBJ1-6; 7 bases are a match to TRBD1. CDR3 size: 14 residues. V lost 7 bases to trimming and J lost 11 bases; unmatched junction nucleotides: 11. The V gene's germline CDR1 is LNHDA and CDR2 SQIVND (reference sequence). In nucleotides, the CDR3 is TGTGCCAGTAAAGGGGGAACAGGGGAGCCACCCCTCCACTTT. Amino acids: CASKGGTGEPPLHF.

A few counts support this clone. The chain carries TRBV10-3 and TRBJ1-3, with TRBD1 matching 7 bases. The CDR3 has 13 amino acids. The J segment lost 5 bases and the V segment lost 10 bases, leaving 8 bases of the junction unmatched. Germline CDR1 and CDR2: ENHRY and SYGVKD. Here the CDR3 reads CATTPQGRNTIYF. As DNA, the CDR3 is TGTGCCACTACGCCACAGGGGAGAAACACCATATATTTT.

In its sample, this clone is large. The chain has TRBV27 and TRBJ1-2, with TRBD1 matching 8 bases. Germline loops: CDR1 MNHEY, CDR2 SMNVEV (reference sequence). The V segment lost 6 bases and the J segment 2 bases; nucleotides outside the gene matches: 5. The CDR3 loop spans 14 amino acids. The CDR3 protein is CASSLQGGNYGYTF. The CDR3 nucleotides are TGTGCCAGCAGCTTACAGGGGGGCAACTATGGCTACACCTTC.

This CDR3 reads CASSLAGGGHSQYF. The CDR3 bases are TGCGCCAGCAGCTTAGCTGGCGGGGGGCATTCTCAGTACTTC. The chain carries TRBV5-1 and TRBJ2-5; 8 bases align to TRBD2. V dropped 2 bases and J dropped 11; count of bases not matched to a gene: 11. There are 14 residues in the CDR3. Germline values: CDR1 SGHRS, CDR2 YFSETQ.

The chain recombines TRBV6-5 with TRBJ1-5; no clear D. The ends were cut back, 0 bases at V and 4 bases at J, with 4 bases in the middle. The CDR3 runs 13 residues. CDR1 and CDR2 from the germline V gene are MNHEY and SVGAGI. The CDR3 is CASSYSRNQPQHF. The CDR3 coding sequence is TGTGCCAGCAGTTACTCGAGGAATCAGCCCCAGCATTTT.

V gene TRBV6-5 combines with J gene TRBJ2-7; 9 nucleotides agree with TRBD1. The length of the CDR3 is 15 residues. Per germline, CDR1 MNHEY and CDR2 SVGAGI. J gave up 7 bases and V 5 bases, and 12 bases lay outside the gene matches. CDR3 residues: CASSPQGAQAVEQYF. The CDR3 bases are TGTGCCAGCAGTCCACAGGGGGCGCAAGCTGTTGAGCAGTACTTC.

The genes are TRBV6-5 and TRBJ2-7; D is possibly TRBD2 (5 bases). This CDR3 contains 15 residues. CDR1 MNHEY and CDR2 SVGAGI come from the germline V gene. Trimming removed 0 bases from V and 0 bases from J, with 9 bases in between. The CDR3 DNA follows: TGTGCCAGCAGTTACTCGAGAGGGCCCTCCTACGAGCAGTACTTC. This sequence encodes CASSYSRGPSYEQYF.